The clone carrying this T cell receptor beta chain was counted many times. This entry belongs to a study of Graves' ophthalmopathy and Graves' hyperthyroidism. RNA transcripts were the template, and TCR beta CDR3 regions were amplified from them. RT-PCR was first run with HTBI primers, then multiplex PCR in a second round. A single record per CDR3 protein comes from TCRdb applying MiXCR to the multiplex PCR reads. This table holds about 200,000 distinct CDR3 sequences, approximately 29% found once. Sequences were obtained from peripheral blood. This TCR derives from a man aged 50-60 years with Graves' ophthalmopathy.

The CDR3 nucleotides read TGTGCCAGCAGTGAAAGGACCCAGAACACCGGGGAGCTGTTTTTT. This encodes CASSERTQNTGELFF. This chain links TRBV2 with TRBJ2-2; D is unresolved. There are 15 residues in the CDR3. Trimming left V 2 bases short and J 1 base short, with 8 bases between. Germline CDR1 is SNHLY and CDR2 is FYNNEI.